This TCR beta chain is drawn from a study of blood T cell repertoires in COVID-19. At the level of the study: Both acute and convalescent COVID-19 samples were obtained from the United States, Italy and Spain. In each case, the material was cDNA or gDNA derived from T cells, B-cell-depleted T cells, or PBMCs.

Germline assignment: CDR1 SEHNR and CDR2 FQNEAQ (reference sequence). The CDR3 loop spans 15 amino acids. J lost 0 bases, V lost 3 bases, and 3 bases had no gene match. Per the original data handling: Amplification with reference gene primers provided the estimates of nucleated cell counts. The table came from immunoSEQ multiplex PCR; TCRdb's copy has only in-frame clones and leaves some out. The V and J calls and the clone size are those of that table, but D and trimming were determined from the DNA. The table has around 240,000 clones, 70% to 90% seen once. V usage is TRBV7-9 and J usage is TRBJ2-3, with 7 nucleotides matching TRBD2. The clonotype originates from a man aged 40-50 years with acute or convalescent COVID-19. The specimen sequenced was peripheral blood. CDR3 bases: TGTGCCAGCAGCTTCGGCGGGGGAAGCACAGATACGCAGTATTTT. Amino acids: CASSFGGGSTDTQYF.